This T cell receptor (beta chain) came from a study of cytomegalovirus exposure and HLA in healthy donors. Study-wide results and limits: A later analysis, which compared TCR beta chains of equal frequency, found the HLA-associated ones more clonally expanded.

The CDR3 consists of 16 residues. V dropped 2 bases and J dropped 4 bases, with 14 bases sitting between them. Germline V gene lookup returns CDR1 MGHDK and CDR2 SYGVNS. Details on this clone: Antigen specificity is unknown.

Primers included in the PCR were 60 Vbeta and 13 Jbeta primers. Sequencing used immunoSEQ multiplex PCR; TCRdb keeps in-frame clones, though not all of them. The sample holds about 140,000 clones; 80% are singletons and the top ten take about 5%. The sample consisted of PBMCs. The receptor was derived from a man aged 35-49 years in good health and CMV-seronegative. The chain is built from TRBV25-1 and TRBJ1-4; possible D gene TRBD1, 6 bases. CDR3 in DNA: TGTGCCAGCAGTGAACATCAGGGGAGTATTAATGAAAAACTGTTTTTT. This translates into CASSEHQGSINEKLFF.